Following are 22 T cell receptor beta chains from one sample sequenced in a study of control samples from healthy donors and cancer patients. Profiling relied on immunoSEQ multiplex PCR, and the TCRdb table lists in-frame clones only, not all of them. The sample yields 60,000 to 95,000 clones, about 89% seen once. The source material was PBMCs. The receptors here all came from a woman aged 45-65 years with colorectal cancer.

V usage is TRBV5-4 and J usage is TRBJ2-6; D call uncertain. CDR1 and CDR2 (germline): SGHNT, YYREEE (reference sequence). The CDR3 extends over 15 amino acids. Trimming pared 1 base from V and 0 bases from J, leaving 5 bases between. The CDR3 DNA sequence: TGTGCCAGCAGCTTGCGTCGCTCTGGGGCCAACGTCCTGACTTTC. Translating gives CASSLRRSGANVLTF.

The chain joins TRBV19 to TRBJ2-2, with 11 bases that match TRBD1. The ends lost 7 bases at V and 0 bases at J; junction bases unmatched: 4. Germline V CDR1 and CDR2: LNHDA, SQIVND (reference sequence). The CDR3 runs to 16 residues. The CDR3 here is CASNRGQGANTGELFF. The DNA of the CDR3 is TGTGCCAGTAACAGGGGACAGGGGGCGAACACCGGGGAGCTGTTTTTT.

CDR3 protein: CASSGSLVGSGNTIYF. In DNA form, the CDR3 reads TGTGCCAGCAGCGGCTCCCTTGTAGGGTCTGGAAACACCATATATTTT. The chain employs TRBV9 and TRBJ1-3; D is undetermined. Germline V gene lookup returns CDR1 SGDLS and CDR2 YYNGEE. V was clipped by 3 bases and J by 1 base, with 14 bases between them. CDR3 length equals 16 residues.

The rearrangement links TRBV19 to TRBJ1-1; a possible D gene is TRBD1 (6 bases). The CDR3 runs 19 residues. CDR1 is LNHDA and CDR2 is SQIVND in the germline V gene (reference sequence). Between the trimmed V and J ends, which lost 3 bases and 10 bases, there was a span of 33 bases. The CDR3 DNA sequence: TGTGCCAGTAGTATCGTCCAGGGGTTTGATCAGTCCACCCTCTTTGGAGCTTTCTTT. Encoded protein: CASSIVQGFDQSTLFGAFF.

The V and J genes are TRBV4-3 and TRBJ1-5; D perhaps matches TRBD1 (6 bases). The CDR3 has 16 residues. V gave up 0 bases and J gave up 1 base, with 10 bases separating them. Germline assignment: CDR1 LGHNA and CDR2 YSLEER. CDR3 coding DNA: TGCGCCAGCAGCCAAGATAGGGGGGGGAGCAATCAGCCCCAGCATTTT. This translates into CASSQDRGGSNQPQHF.

The V gene is TRBV7-8, the J gene TRBJ1-5; 11 bases are a match to TRBD1. The CDR3 runs 15 residues. Germline trimming cut 5 bases from V and 3 bases from J; bases unmatched to any gene: 3. The germline V gene encodes CDR1 SGHVS and CDR2 FQNEAQ. The CDR3 reads CASSRGQGDNQPQHF. DNA for the CDR3: TGTGCCAGCAGCCGGGGACAGGGGGACAATCAGCCCCAGCATTTT.

The genes are TRBV5-1 and TRBJ2-1; 11 positions agree with TRBD2. V shed 4 bases and J 3 bases; nucleotides not matched to a gene: 3. There are 15 residues in the CDR3. In germline, CDR1 is SGHRS, CDR2 YFSETQ. CDR3 in amino acids: CASSASGGRYNEQFF. In DNA form, the CDR3 reads TGCGCCAGCAGCGCTAGCGGGGGGCGCTACAATGAGCAGTTCTTC.

This clone has just a few counts. V usage is TRBV5-5 and J usage is TRBJ1-3; 8 nucleotides match TRBD1. This CDR3 is 15 amino acids long. Germline V gene data show CDR1 as SGHKS and CDR2 as YYEKEE (reference sequence). V trimming: 2 bases; J trimming: 4 bases; junction bases outside the gene matches: 5. CDR3: CASSFGQGGGNTIYF. CDR3 coding DNA: TGTGCCAGCAGCTTTGGACAGGGAGGGGGAAACACCATATATTTT.

J is TRBJ2-4 and V is TRBV5-6, with D maybe TRBD1 (6 bases). The CDR3 runs 15 residues. CDR1 and CDR2 from the germline V gene are SGHDT and YYEEEE. The V end lost 1 base, the J end lost 5 bases, and 13 bases lay between the germline ends. The CDR3 reads CASSLLGGSQNIQYF. The CDR3 nucleotides read TGTGCCAGCAGCTTGCTTGGGGGCTCCCAAAACATTCAGTACTTC. Using reference TRBV5-6 and TRBJ2-4 for the parts outside the CDR3, the full variable domain is DAGVTQSPTHLIKTRGQQVTLRCSPKSGHDTVSWYQQALGQGPQFIFQYYEEEERQRGNFPDRFSGHQFPNYSSELNVNALLLGDSALYLCASSLLGGSQNIQYFGAGTRLSVL.

The CDR3 is CASSYLKWKNTEAFF. The CDR3 coding sequence is TGTGCCAGCAGTTACCTGAAATGGAAAAACACTGAAGCTTTCTTT. The chain recombines TRBV6-5 with TRBJ1-1; D gene uncertain. CDR3 size: 15 residues. Trimming cost V 2 bases and J 2 bases, with 12 bases left between them. CDR1 is MNHEY and CDR2 is SVGAGI in the germline V gene.

V usage is TRBV7-8 and J usage is TRBJ2-4, with no clear D. The CDR3 is 14 residues long. Germline CDR1 SGHVS, CDR2 FQNEAQ. Trimming cost V 1 base and J 8 bases, with 12 bases left between them. DNA of the CDR3: TGTGCCAGCAGCTTAGGTGGGGTTTTGGACATTCAGTACTTC. Its protein product is CASSLGGVLDIQYF.

This chain links TRBV7-9 with TRBJ2-3; D may be TRBD2 (5 bases). The CDR3 spans 15 residues. Trimming took off 7 bases at V and 0 bases at J, with 14 bases between the two ends. Germline V lookup: CDR1 SEHNR, CDR2 FQNEAQ (reference sequence). The CDR3 region is CASTELEVSTDTQYF. Written as DNA, the CDR3 is TGTGCCAGCACCGAGTTGGAGGTCAGCACAGATACGCAGTATTTT.

The rearrangement joins TRBV7-9 to TRBJ2-3; D is ambiguous. The germline gives CDR1 SEHNR, CDR2 FQNEAQ (reference sequence). The V and J ends lost 3 bases and 1 base respectively, with 5 bases between them. The CDR3 runs 13 residues. The CDR3 sequence: CASSFPGTDTQYF. In nucleotides, the CDR3 is TGTGCCAGCAGCTTCCCGGGCACAGATACGCAGTATTTT. The variable domain in full, with the rest retrieved from reference TRBV7-9 and TRBJ2-3, is DTGVSQNPRHKITKRGQNVTFRCDPISEHNRLYWYRQTLGQGPEFLTYFQNEAQLEKSRLLSDRFSAERPKGSFSTLEIQRTEQGDSAMYLCASSFPGTDTQYFGPGTRLTVL.

The CDR3 nucleotides read TGTGCCAGCAGCACCTCGAGCAATCAGCCCCAGCATTTT. Translation: CASSTSSNQPQHF. The chain couples TRBV7-2 to TRBJ1-5; D gene unclear. Germline loops: CDR1 SGHTA, CDR2 FQGNSA. The CDR3 is 13 amino acids. Trimming cost V 5 bases and J 1 base, with 6 bases left between them.

This chain joins TRBV5-1 and TRBJ1-4; a possible D gene is TRBD1 (5 bases). CDR1 and CDR2 (germline): SGHRS, YFSETQ. V was pared by 5 bases and J by 8 bases, with 16 bases between. This CDR3 contains 14 residues. CDR3 nucleotide sequence: TGCGCCAGCAGGGAAGCCGGGACGAAGGAAAAACTGTTTTTT. It codes for CASREAGTKEKLFF.

Here the CDR3 reads CASSSSSDTQYF. The CDR3, as DNA: TGTGCCAGCAGCTCCTCATCAGATACGCAGTATTTT. The chain recombines TRBV11-3 with TRBJ2-3, with D hard to call. Germline V gene data show CDR1 as SGHNT and CDR2 as YENEEA. The V and J ends lost 4 bases and 4 bases respectively, with 6 bases between them. CDR3 length equals 12 residues.

The V gene is TRBV10-2, the J gene TRBJ1-5, with 8 bases that match TRBD1. J lost 1 base, V lost 3 bases, and 2 bases had no gene match. The CDR3 is 15 residues long. CDR1 and CDR2 from the germline V gene are WSHSY and SAAADI. The CDR3 here is CASSDTGGSNQPQHF. The CDR3 DNA reads as TGCGCCAGCAGTGATACAGGGGGGAGCAATCAGCCCCAGCATTTT.

The genes are TRBV7-9 and TRBJ1-4; a weak D match, TRBD1 (6 bases). Germline values: CDR1 SEHNR, CDR2 FQNEAQ (reference sequence). V was trimmed by 3 bases and J by 8 bases, leaving 13 bases between them. This CDR3 is 14 amino acids long. This chain's CDR3 is CASSFGQPAEKLFF. The DNA of the CDR3 is TGTGCCAGCAGCTTTGGACAGCCCGCGGAAAAACTGTTTTTT.

The chain recombines TRBV5-4 with TRBJ2-7; TRBD2 might be the D (6 bases). The CDR3 is 12 residues long. The V gene's germline CDR1 is SGHNT and CDR2 YYREEE (reference sequence). The ends were cut back, 0 bases at V and 7 bases at J, with 8 bases in the middle. As DNA, the CDR3 is TGTGCCAGCAGCTTGGACGGGAGAGAGCAGTACGTC. It is translated as CASSLDGREQYV.

The chain has TRBV18 and TRBJ2-1; D perhaps matches TRBD2 (5 bases). The CDR3 runs to 12 residues. Germline CDR1 and CDR2: KGHSH and LQKENI. The ends were cut back, 1 base at V and 7 bases at J, with 5 bases in the middle. The CDR3 here is CASSPRENEQFF. In nucleotides, the CDR3 is TGTGCCAGCTCACCACGGGAGAATGAGCAGTTCTTC.

This chain uses TRBV6-5 with TRBJ2-7; D gene unclear. Per germline, CDR1 MNHEY and CDR2 SVGAGI. The CDR3 sequence is 15 residues long. Trimming stripped 6 bases from V and 0 bases from J, with 15 bases between. The CDR3 protein is CASSPPGKVSYEQYV. Written as DNA, the CDR3 is TGTGCCAGCAGCCCCCCCGGAAAAGTCTCCTACGAGCAGTACGTC.

V usage is TRBV14 and J usage is TRBJ2-6; D is ambiguous. CDR1 is SGHDN and CDR2 is FVKESK in the germline V gene. The CDR3 totals 11 residues. V was cut by 4 bases and J by 13 bases, with 8 bases left in between. In nucleotides, the CDR3 is TGTGCCAGCAGCCTTTCCATGGTCCTGACTTTC. Translated, it gives CASSLSMVLTF.